The rows below give T cell receptor beta chains drawn from one sample of a study of blood T cell repertoires in COVID-19. Using immunoSEQ multiplex PCR, the repertoire was profiled, and TCRdb retains in-frame clones only, with some absent. The data show under 300,000 clones, around 87% seen once. Sequenced sample: PBMCs or T cells enriched from blood (not recorded which). These receptors all stem from a woman aged 50 to 65 who had recovered from COVID-19. Each CDR3 is given with its conserved first and last residue. Each record gives: V gene, J gene, clone size, D gene, CDR3 DNA, CDR3 protein. A D gene is named only where the DNA matches it firmly. Size is stated for part of the rows, as once, few or many counts, or as a class when the clone is expanded.

>TRBV11-2|TRBJ1-1|-|-
TGTGCCAGCAGCTTAGATGCAGGGTACAACACTGAAGCTTTCTTT
CASSLDAGYNTEAFF
>TRBV11-3|TRBJ2-1|-|TRBD2
TGTGCCAGCAGCTTACTAGCGGGAGGGTACAATGAGCAGTTCTTC
CASSLLAGGYNEQFF
>TRBV29-1|TRBJ1-3|-|TRBD1
TGCAGCGTTTCCGGACAGGGTTCGAACACCATATATTTT
CSVSGQGSNTIYF
>TRBV6-5|TRBJ1-5|once|-
TGTGCCAGCAGTTACCGCTCCTCCGGGGTAGCCCAGCATTTT
CASSYRSSGVAQHF
>TRBV9|TRBJ2-1|-|-
TGTGCCAGCAGCGTAACTAGTTATTTAAACAATGAGCAGTTCTTC
CASSVTSYLNNEQFF
>TRBV4-3|TRBJ1-4|-|TRBD1
TGCGCCAGCAGCCACGGGGAGGGGGGACAGGGCCTGGGAAAACTGTTTTTT
CASSHGEGGQGLGKLFF
>TRBV9|TRBJ2-7|-|TRBD1
TGTGCCAGCAGCCCCGCAGGGACAGTTCAAGAGCAGTACTTC
CASSPAGTVQEQYF
>TRBV5-6|TRBJ1-2|-|-
TGTGCCAGCAGCTTGGGCAGGGGAGCCGTAAGCTATGGCTACACCTTC
CASSLGRGAVSYGYTF
>TRBV6-5|TRBJ1-1|-|-
TGTGCCAGCAGTCCGGGGACTCACTCGAACATTGAAGCTTTCTTT
CASSPGTHSNIEAFF
>TRBV5-4|TRBJ1-4|many|-
TGTGCCAGCAGCCAAGGCGGTTCCGCAACTAATGAAAAACTGTTTTTT
CASSQGGSATNEKLFF
>TRBV3-1/TRBV3-2|TRBJ2-3|-|TRBD2
TGTGCCAGCAGCCAGGCCCGACTAGCGGAGAGCATCCTTTCGGATACGCAGTATTTT
CASSQARLAESILSDTQYF
>TRBV3-1/TRBV3-2|TRBJ2-1|-|TRBD1
TGTGCCAGCAGCCAAGGGAGGGACAGGGGGCTTTGGGGGTGGCAGTTCTTC
CASSQGRDRGLWGWQFF
>TRBV14|TRBJ2-6|-|TRBD2
TGTGCCAGCAGCCCCCGGAGGACTAGCGGCCTGTACGGGGCCAACGTCCTGACTTTC
CASSPRRTSGLYGANVLTF
>TRBV28|TRBJ1-2|few|TRBD1
TGTGCCAGCAGTAACAGGGGGCGTGGCTATGGCTACACCTTC
CASSNRGRGYGYTF
>TRBV29-1|TRBJ2-1|-|TRBD2
TGCAGCGTTGCTCAGCGGGAGTGGGATGAGCAGTTCTTC
CSVAQREWDEQFF
>TRBV7-6|TRBJ2-1|-|TRBD2
TGTGCCAGCAGCCCTACTCTAGCGGGAGGGCCGGTTGAGCAGTTCTTC
CASSPTLAGGPVEQFF